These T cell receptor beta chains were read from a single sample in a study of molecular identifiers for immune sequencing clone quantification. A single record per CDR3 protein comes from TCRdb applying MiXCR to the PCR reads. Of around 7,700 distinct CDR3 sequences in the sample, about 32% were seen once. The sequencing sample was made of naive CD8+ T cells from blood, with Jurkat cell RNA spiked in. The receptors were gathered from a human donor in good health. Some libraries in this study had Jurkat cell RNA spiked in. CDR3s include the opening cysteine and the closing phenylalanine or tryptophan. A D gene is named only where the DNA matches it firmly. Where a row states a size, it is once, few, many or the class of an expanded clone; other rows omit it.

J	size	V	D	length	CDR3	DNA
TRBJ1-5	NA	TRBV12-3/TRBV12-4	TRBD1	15	CASSLGTASNQPQQF	TGTGCCAGCAGTTTGGGGACAGCGAGCAATCAGCCCCAGCAATTT
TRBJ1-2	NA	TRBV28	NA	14	CASSVGPGYYGYTF	TGTGCCAGCAGTGTGGGGCCGGGGTACTATGGCTACACCTTC
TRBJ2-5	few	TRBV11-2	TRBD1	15	CASSRGDSWQETQYF	TGTGCCAGCAGCCGAGGGGACAGTTGGCAAGAGACCCAGTACTTC
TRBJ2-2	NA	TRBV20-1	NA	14	CNANRGPRAGELFF	TGCAATGCTAACCGGGGGCCGCGGGCCGGGGAGCTGTTTTTT
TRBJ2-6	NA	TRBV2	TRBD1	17	CASSVNGQGSGANVLTF	TGTGCCAGCAGTGTTAACGGACAGGGTTCTGGGGCCAACGTCCTGACTTTC
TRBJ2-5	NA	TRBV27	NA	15	CASSSAHGASETQYF	TGTGCCAGCAGCTCCGCACACGGAGCAAGTGAGACCCAGTACTTC
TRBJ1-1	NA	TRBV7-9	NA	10	CATSGSKAFF	TGTGCCACATCCGGGTCTAAAGCTTTCTTT
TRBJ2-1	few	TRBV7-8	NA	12	CASSLGSNEQFF	TGTGCCAGCAGCTTAGGAAGCAATGAGCAGTTCTTC
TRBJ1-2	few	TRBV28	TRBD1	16	CASSLFPGQGAYGYTF	TGTGCCAGCAGTTTATTCCCGGGACAGGGGGCCTATGGCTACACCTTC
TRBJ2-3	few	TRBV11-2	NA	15	CASSLEGSGTDTQYF	TGTGCCAGCAGCTTAGAAGGCAGCGGCACAGATACGCAGTATTTT
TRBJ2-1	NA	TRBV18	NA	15	CASSQGSSSYNEQFF	TGTGCCAGCTCACAAGGTTCCAGCTCCTACAATGAGCAGTTCTTC
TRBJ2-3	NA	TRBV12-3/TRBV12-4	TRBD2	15	CASAPGTSRTDTLYF	TGTGCCAGCGCACCCGGGACTAGTCGAACAGATACGCTGTATTTT
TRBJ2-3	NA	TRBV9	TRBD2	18	CASSVVNGPGLGTDTQYF	TGTGCCAGCAGCGTAGTCAATGGACCGGGACTAGGCACAGATACGCAGTATTTT
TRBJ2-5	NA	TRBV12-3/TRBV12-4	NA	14	CASSFGAGEETQYF	TGTGCCAGCAGTTTCGGGGCAGGGGAAGAGACCCAGTACTTC
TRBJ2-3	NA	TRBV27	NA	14	CASSLGSGYNTQYF	TGTGCCAGCAGTTTAGGATCGGGGTACAATACGCAGTATTTT
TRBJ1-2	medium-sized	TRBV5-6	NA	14	CASSLVPANYGYTF	TGTGCCAGCAGCTTGGTTCCAGCTAACTATGGCTACACCTTC
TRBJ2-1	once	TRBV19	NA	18	CASSIFGRERTRHNEQFF	TGTGCCAGTAGTATTTTTGGGCGGGAAAGAACTCGGCACAATGAGCAGTTCTTC
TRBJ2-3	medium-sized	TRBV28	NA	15	CASSFGGAGRDTQYF	TGTGCCAGCAGTTTTGGGGGCGCCGGTAGAGATACGCAGTATTTT
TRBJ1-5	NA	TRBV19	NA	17	CASSTALIRDNNQPQHF	TGTGCCAGTAGTACAGCCCTAATCCGGGACAACAATCAGCCCCAGCATTTT
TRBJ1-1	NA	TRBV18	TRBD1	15	CASSPGTGYNTEAFF	TGTGCCAGCTCACCAGGGACAGGGTACAACACTGAAGCTTTCTTT
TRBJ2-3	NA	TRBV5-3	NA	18	CASSLEEAGTALSDTQYF	TGTGCCAGCAGCTTGGAGGAGGCGGGGACGGCGCTCTCAGATACGCAGTATTTT
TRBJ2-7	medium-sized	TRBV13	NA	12	CASSSSASEQYF	TGTGCCAGCAGCTCCTCCGCGTCCGAGCAGTACTTC
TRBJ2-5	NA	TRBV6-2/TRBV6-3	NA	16	CASSYRVTPQEETQYF	TGTGCCAGCAGTTACCGAGTCACCCCGCAGGAAGAGACCCAGTACTTC
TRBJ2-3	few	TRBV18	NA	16	CASSPATAVAWDTQYF	TGTGCCAGCTCACCCGCGACAGCAGTGGCTTGGGATACGCAGTATTTT
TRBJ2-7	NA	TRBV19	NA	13	CASSIGAPYEQYF	TGTGCCAGTAGTATAGGAGCACCCTACGAGCAGTACTTC
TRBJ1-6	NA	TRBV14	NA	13	CASSQARNSPLRF	TGTGCCAGCAGCCAAGCCAGGAATTCACCCCTCCGCTTT
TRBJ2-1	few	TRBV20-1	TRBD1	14	CSAAPGQGYNEQFF	TGCAGTGCCGCGCCGGGACAGGGGTACAATGAGCAGTTCTTC
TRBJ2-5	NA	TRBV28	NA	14	CASSLLGQQETQYF	TGTGCCAGCAGTTTATTAGGACAGCAAGAGACCCAGTACTTC
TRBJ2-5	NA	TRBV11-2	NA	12	CASSLVTETQYF	TGTGCCAGCAGCTTAGTCACGGAGACCCAGTACTTC
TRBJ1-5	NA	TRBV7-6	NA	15	CASSLLDRGDQPQHF	TGTGCCAGCAGCTTACTGGACCGGGGGGATCAGCCCCAGCATTTT
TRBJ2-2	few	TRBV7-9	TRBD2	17	CASSSTETSPNTGELFF	TGTGCCAGCAGCTCGACCGAGACTAGCCCGAACACCGGGGAGCTGTTTTTT
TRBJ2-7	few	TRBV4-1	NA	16	CASSRPGLNNPYEQYF	TGCGCCAGCAGCCGACCGGGACTCAATAACCCCTACGAGCAGTACTTC
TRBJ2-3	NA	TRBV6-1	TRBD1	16	CASYPGRGGSPDTQYF	TGTGCCAGCTATCCTGGGCGAGGGGGCTCACCAGATACGCAGTATTTT
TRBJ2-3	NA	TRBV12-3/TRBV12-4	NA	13	CASSLVAVDTQYF	TGTGCCAGCAGTTTAGTAGCGGTAGATACGCAGTATTTT
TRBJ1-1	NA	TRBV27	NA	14	CASRFIGGSTEAFF	TGTGCCAGCAGGTTCATCGGGGGCAGCACTGAAGCTTTCTTT
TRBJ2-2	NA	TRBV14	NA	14	CASSQVLSTGELFF	TGTGCCAGCAGCCAAGTTTTGTCCACCGGGGAGCTGTTTTTT
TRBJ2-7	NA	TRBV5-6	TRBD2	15	CASRSTGTSGIEQYF	TGTGCCAGCAGATCCACCGGGACTAGCGGGATCGAGCAGTACTTC
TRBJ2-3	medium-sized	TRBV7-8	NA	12	CASSYGADTQYF	TGTGCCAGCAGTTATGGCGCAGATACGCAGTATTTT
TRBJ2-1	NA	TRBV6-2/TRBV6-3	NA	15	CASTNGIQFYNEQFF	TGTGCCAGCACTAACGGGATTCAATTCTACAATGAGCAGTTCTTC
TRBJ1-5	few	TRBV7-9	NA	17	CASSLDFTQHSNQPQHF	TGTGCCAGCAGCTTAGATTTTACACAACATAGCAATCAGCCCCAGCATTTT
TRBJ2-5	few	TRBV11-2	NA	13	CASSSDSQETQYF	TGTGCCAGCAGCTCGGACAGTCAAGAGACCCAGTACTTC
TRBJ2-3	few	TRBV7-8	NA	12	CASTVGTDTQYF	TGTGCCAGCACGGTTGGCACAGATACGCAGTATTTT
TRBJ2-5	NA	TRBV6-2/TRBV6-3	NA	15	CASSAGQSNRETQYF	TGTGCCAGCAGTGCGGGACAATCAAATAGAGAGACCCAGTACTTC
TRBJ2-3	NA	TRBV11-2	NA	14	CASSHSSGTDTQYF	TGTGCCAGCAGCCACTCATCAGGAACAGATACGCAGTATTTT
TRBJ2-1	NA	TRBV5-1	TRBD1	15	CASRWRQGAYNEQFF	TGCGCCAGCAGATGGAGACAGGGGGCATACAATGAGCAGTTCTTC
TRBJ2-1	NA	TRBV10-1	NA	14	CASREAWSINEQFF	TGCGCCAGCCGTGAGGCATGGAGCATCAATGAGCAGTTCTTC
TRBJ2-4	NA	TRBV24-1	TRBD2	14	CATSSGAPKNIQYF	TGTGCCACCAGTAGCGGGGCCCCCAAAAACATTCAGTACTTC
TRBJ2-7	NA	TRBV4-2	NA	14	CAGSQEVVSYEQYF	TGTGCCGGCAGCCAAGAGGTGGTTTCCTACGAGCAGTACTTC
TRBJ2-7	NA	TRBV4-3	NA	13	CASSQAPSSEQYF	TGCGCCAGCAGCCAGGCACCTAGCTCCGAGCAGTACTTC
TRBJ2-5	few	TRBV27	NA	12	CASSAGTETQYF	TGTGCCAGCAGCGCGGGGACCGAGACCCAGTACTTC
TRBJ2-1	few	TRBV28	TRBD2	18	CASSSPRLAGGPYNEQFF	TGTGCCAGCAGCTCCCCTCGACTAGCGGGAGGGCCTTACAATGAGCAGTTCTTC
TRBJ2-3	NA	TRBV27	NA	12	CASSPATDTQYF	TGTGCCAGCAGCCCGGCTACAGATACGCAGTATTTT
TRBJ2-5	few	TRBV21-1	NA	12	CASTQGRRTQYF	TGTGCCAGCACGCAGGGGCGCCGGACCCAGTACTTC
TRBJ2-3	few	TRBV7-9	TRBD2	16	CASSHTTSSEADTQYF	TGTGCCAGCAGCCATACGACTAGCTCCGAGGCAGATACGCAGTATTTT
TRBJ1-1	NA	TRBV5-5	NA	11	CASSDHTEAFF	TGTGCCAGCAGCGATCACACTGAAGCTTTCTTT